The entry below describes one T cell receptor (beta chain). Profiled with immunoSEQ multiplex PCR; TCRdb holds only in-frame clones, not every one. The table lists some 170,000 clones, more than 80% of them singletons. This entry comes from a study of blood T cell repertoires in COVID-19. Germline V gene lookup returns CDR1 SQVTM and CDR2 ANQGSEA. Trimming stripped 4 bases from V and 6 bases from J, with 17 bases between. This CDR3 contains 14 residues. The sequence derives from a woman aged 55-69 years with acute or convalescent COVID-19. What was sequenced was peripheral blood. The chain links TRBV29-1 to TRBJ2-3; possible D gene TRBD1, 6 bases. CDR3 region: CSVVGTLAIDTQYF. CDR3 coding DNA: TGCAGCGTTGTAGGGACACTCGCGATTGATACGCAGTATTTT.